This T cell receptor (beta chain) was obtained from a study of CD8 T cells in ankylosing spondylitis. The study's findings and limits: Some motif variants were previously reported in reactive arthritis synovial fluid and blood.

V lost 2 bases, J lost 2 bases, and 3 bases stayed unmatched. Per the germline V gene, CDR1 is DFQATT and CDR2 is SNEGSKA (reference sequence). This CDR3 region has 14 residues. The sample holds a few counts of this clonotype. As yet, its antigen is unknown. A much larger clone is a single base away; this may be a read error. TCRdb re-called the 5' RACE reads through MiXCR, storing one row per CDR3 protein. The data contain around 250,000 distinct CDR3 sequences, 15% to 20% of them singletons. The chain combines TRBV20-1 with TRBJ2-7; 10 bases fit TRBD2. Source material: blood, either unsorted or a sorted T cell fraction (not recorded which). This sequence originates from a male donor with ankylosing spondylitis or in good health (not recorded which). DNA of the CDR3: TGCAGTGCTAGATCTAGCGGGAGTACCTACGAGCAGTACTTC. It translates to CSARSSGSTYEQYF.